This T cell receptor beta chain was recorded in a study of cytomegalovirus exposure and HLA in healthy donors. Points from the study as a whole: An analysis was carried out at a later point. It showed that HLA-associated TCR beta chains were more clonally expanded than equally common non-associated chains. The majority of TCR sequences were rare, yet some public TCRs appeared in many donors.

Of note for this clone: Its antigen is unknown.

13 Jbeta primers and 60 Vbeta primers were used for the PCR. TCRdb keeps only in-frame clones here, not all; method: immunoSEQ multiplex PCR. The sample contains 100,000 to 150,000 clones, roughly four fifths of which appear only once. Input material: PBMCs. This clonotype was sampled from a man aged 18 to 30 in good health and CMV-seronegative.

CDR3 bases: TGCGCCAGCAGTCTCTACCCGGGACTAGCGGAGACTAGCACAGATACGCAGTATTTT. Its translation: CASSLYPGLAETSTDTQYF. V gene TRBV23-1 combines with J gene TRBJ2-3; 11 nucleotides agree with TRBD2. TRBV23-1 is an ORF for which the function is uncertain. V shed 4 bases and J 0 bases; nucleotides not matched to a gene: 12. The CDR3 length is 19 residues.